The TCR beta chain under discussion was sequenced for a study of blood T cell repertoires in COVID-19. Method: immunoSEQ multiplex PCR; TCRdb's copy keeps in-frame clones and lacks some. This repertoire shows around 210,000 clones, about 79% found once; its top ten account for over 10%. There are 16 residues in the CDR3. Germline V gene lookup returns CDR1 SGHAT and CDR2 FQNNGV. The germline V and J ends were trimmed by 1 base and 3 bases, with 16 bases remaining between them. The chain uses TRBV11-2 and TRBJ2-7; no firm D call. The sample was peripheral blood. The receptor comes from a human donor in a cohort sampled during active COVID-19. CDR3 protein: CASSLVVTTINYEQYF. The CDR3 DNA follows: TGTGCCAGCAGCTTAGTCGTCACTACTATTAACTACGAGCAGTACTTC.